A selection of T cell receptor beta chains follows, all from one sample in a study of shared clonotypes between healthy human individuals. The table came from immunoSEQ multiplex PCR; TCRdb's copy has only in-frame clones and leaves some out. The repertoire holds some 980,000 clones, around three quarters seen once, with over 1.3% in the top ten. The sample taken for sequencing was memory CD4+ T cells sorted from blood. The receptors shown here come from a man between 18 and 29 years old in good health. The CDR3 runs from the conserved cysteine through the conserved F or W. Each record gives: clone size, J gene, D gene, V gene, CDR3 protein, CDR3 DNA. D genes are given only for firm matches. Clone size is stated in some rows and not others, as once, few, many or a class when expanded.

.,TRBJ1-5,TRBD1,TRBV28,CASRTGQGNQPQHF,TGTGCCAGCAGAACCGGACAGGGCAATCAGCCCCAGCATTTT
.,TRBJ2-5,TRBD1,TRBV7-2,CASSLATGGWETQYF,TGTGCCAGCAGCTTAGCGACAGGGGGCTGGGAGACCCAGTACTTC
.,TRBJ2-1,TRBD2,TRBV5-1,CASSLAGGLADYNEQFF,TGCGCCAGCAGCTTGGCCGGAGGGCTAGCGGACTACAATGAGCAGTTCTTC
.,TRBJ2-7,TRBD1,TRBV2,CASSFQTGAAYEQYF,TGTGCCAGCAGCTTTCAAACAGGGGCGGCCTACGAGCAGTACTTC
.,TRBJ1-2,.,TRBV7-2,CASSYTGPYGYTF,TGTGCCAGCAGCTATACAGGACCCTATGGCTACACCTTC
.,TRBJ2-5,.,TRBV5-4,CASSLAGPDGRTQYF,TGTGCCAGCAGCTTGGCCGGACCCGACGGAAGGACCCAGTACTTC
few,TRBJ2-7,TRBD1,TRBV6-5,CASKQGGTYEQYF,TGTGCCAGCAAACAGGGGGGAACCTACGAGCAGTACTTC
.,TRBJ2-7,TRBD1,TRBV6-1,CASSEMDGDSFSYEQYF,TGTGCCAGCAGTGAAATGGACGGGGACAGCTTTTCCTACGAGCAGTACTTC
once,TRBJ2-7,TRBD1,TRBV2,CASRPQGAFSYEQYF,TGTGCCAGCAGACCACAGGGGGCCTTTTCCTACGAGCAGTACTTC
few,TRBJ1-4,.,TRBV5-1,CASSRRDGSKEKLFF,TGCGCCAGCAGCCGCCGGGACGGTTCTAAGGAAAAACTGTTTTTT
.,TRBJ1-5,.,TRBV6-6,CASSYLDFNQPQHF,TGTGCCAGCAGTTACTTGGATTTTAATCAGCCCCAGCATTTT
.,TRBJ1-6,.,TRBV10-3,CAISETTSSWSLHF,TGTGCCATCAGTGAGACGACCTCGTCCTGGTCCCTCCACTTT
.,TRBJ2-1,TRBD1,TRBV10-3,CAISERDSRENEQFF,TGTGCCATCAGTGAACGGGACAGTAGAGAAAATGAGCAGTTCTTC
.,TRBJ2-5,.,TRBV19,CASSIAETQYF,TGTGCCAGTAGTATAGCGGAGACCCAGTACTTC
once,TRBJ2-2,TRBD1,TRBV5-4,CASSARTGLVSGELFF,TGTGCCAGCAGCGCAAGGACAGGGCTTGTGTCCGGGGAGCTGTTTTTT
.,TRBJ2-3,.,TRBV10-3,CAISENPSDTQYF,TGTGCCATCAGTGAAAACCCCTCGGATACGCAGTATTTT
.,TRBJ2-3,TRBD1,TRBV5-1,CASSPQGARTDTQYF,TGCGCCAGCAGCCCCCAGGGGGCGAGGACAGATACGCAGTATTTT
.,TRBJ2-5,.,TRBV5-1,CASNTFRGETQYF,TGCGCCAGCAACACTTTCAGGGGAGAGACCCAGTACTTC
.,TRBJ2-1,TRBD2,TRBV28,CASSTSGGILNEQFF,TGTGCCAGCAGCACTAGCGGGGGGATTTTGAATGAGCAGTTCTTC
once,TRBJ2-6,.,TRBV5-4,CASSLPSSGANVLTF,TGTGCCAGCAGCTTGCCGAGCTCTGGGGCCAACGTCCTGACTTTC
.,TRBJ1-1,.,TRBV5-1,CASSLGATGGSNTEAFF,TGCGCCAGCAGCTTGGGGGCGACAGGCGGGTCGAACACTGAAGCTTTCTTT
.,TRBJ2-3,.,TRBV10-3,CAIRGAPSTDTQYF,TGTGCCATCAGGGGAGCCCCTAGCACAGATACGCAGTATTTT
.,TRBJ2-5,.,TRBV9,CASSVQGQSETQYF,TGTGCCAGCAGCGTACAGGGTCAGTCGGAGACCCAGTACTTC
.,TRBJ1-2,.,TRBV5-1,CASSLAAGALNYGYTF,TGCGCCAGCAGCTTGGCTGCAGGGGCATTAAACTATGGCTACACCTTC
.,TRBJ2-3,TRBD1,TRBV30,CAWSAGTGGTDTQYF,TGTGCCTGGAGTGCTGGGACAGGGGGCACAGATACGCAGTATTTT
.,TRBJ1-1,.,TRBV7-8,CASTFDFRGNTEAFF,TGTGCCAGCACCTTTGACTTCAGGGGAAACACTGAAGCTTTCTTT
.,TRBJ2-7,TRBD1,TRBV14,CASSFTGAHLYEQYF,TGTGCCAGCAGTTTTACAGGGGCCCACCTCTACGAGCAGTACTTC
.,TRBJ1-5,TRBD1,TRBV7-2,CASSSTGTGSQPQHF,TGTGCCAGCAGCTCAACCGGGACAGGGAGTCAGCCCCAGCATTTT
once,TRBJ2-4,.,TRBV7-2,CASSLAARTVKYF,TGTGCCAGCAGCTTGGCCGCTAGGACGGTTAAGTACTTC
.,TRBJ1-4,.,TRBV6-5,CASSWAFNEKLFF,TGTGCCAGCAGTTGGGCCTTTAATGAAAAACTGTTTTTT
.,TRBJ2-7,TRBD2,TRBV7-9,CASSPSAGGGEQYF,TGTGCCAGCAGCCCCTCGGCGGGAGGTGGCGAGCAGTACTTC
once,TRBJ1-1,TRBD1,TRBV5-1,CASRSTQGADTEAFF,TGCGCCAGCCGATCCACACAGGGGGCGGACACTGAAGCTTTCTTT
few,TRBJ1-1,.,TRBV30,CAWSVGLNTEAFF,TGTGCCTGGAGTGTAGGATTGAACACTGAAGCTTTCTTT
.,TRBJ2-5,.,TRBV5-1,CASRVDVSETQYF,TGCGCCAGTAGAGTCGACGTCTCGGAGACCCAGTACTTC
.,TRBJ2-6,.,TRBV19,CASSKQYAGNVLTF,TGTGCCAGTAGCAAACAGTATGCGGGTAACGTCCTGACTTTC
.,TRBJ2-2,TRBD2,TRBV10-3,CAISERGSGGNTGELFF,TGTGCCATCAGTGAGAGGGGCAGCGGGGGTAACACCGGGGAGCTGTTTTTT
.,TRBJ1-1,TRBD1,TRBV19,CATLGQGALNTEAFF,TGTGCCACCCTAGGACAGGGGGCTTTGAACACTGAAGCTTTCTTT
.,TRBJ2-3,.,TRBV30,CACRPGGADTQYF,TGTGCCTGCCGTCCTGGGGGCGCAGATACGCAGTATTTT
.,TRBJ1-1,.,TRBV29-1,CSVQVFITEAFF,TGCAGCGTACAGGTATTTATCACTGAAGCTTTCTTT
.,TRBJ2-3,TRBD1,TRBV29-1,CSVEPGQHTDTQYF,TGCAGCGTTGAACCGGGACAGCACACAGATACGCAGTATTTT
.,TRBJ2-1,TRBD1,TRBV6-6,CASSSPGQGAYEQFF,TGTGCCAGCAGTTCACCGGGACAGGGGGCATATGAGCAGTTCTTC
.,TRBJ2-7,.,TRBV7-6,CASSLQGGYEQYF,TGTGCCAGCAGCTTGCAGGGAGGCTACGAGCAGTACTTC
.,TRBJ2-1,.,TRBV15,CATRNSGGTYNEQFF,TGTGCCACCAGGAACTCGGGTGGGACCTACAATGAGCAGTTCTTC
once,TRBJ2-7,TRBD1,TRBV19,CASSPQGAGEQYF,TGTGCCAGTAGTCCCCAGGGGGCGGGGGAGCAGTACTTC
.,TRBJ2-1,TRBD1,TRBV6-6,CASSAPGTGRNEQFF,TGTGCCAGCAGTGCCCCCGGGACAGGGCGCAATGAGCAGTTCTTC
.,TRBJ2-7,.,TRBV5-4,CASSLTGAEQYF,TGTGCCAGCAGCCTGACAGGAGCCGAGCAGTACTTC
few,TRBJ2-1,.,TRBV28,CASSGSPTAQGQFF,TGTGCCAGCAGCGGCAGTCCCACGGCTCAAGGGCAGTTCTTC
.,TRBJ1-4,.,TRBV27,CASSLKGLGNEKLFF,TGTGCCAGCAGTTTAAAGGGGCTAGGTAATGAAAAACTGTTTTTT
.,TRBJ2-3,.,TRBV5-1,CASSTNPSGAGDTQYF,TGCGCCAGCAGCACAAACCCTTCGGGGGCCGGGGATACGCAGTATTTT
.,TRBJ2-4,TRBD1,TRBV6-1,CASSPGQTAKNIQYF,TGTGCCAGCAGCCCGGGACAGACAGCCAAAAACATTCAGTACTTC
.,TRBJ1-5,.,TRBV5-5,CASSLESNQPQHF,TGTGCCAGCAGCTTGGAAAGTAATCAGCCCCAGCATTTT
.,TRBJ2-5,TRBD2,TRBV9,CASSVGGLAGVETQYF,TGTGCCAGCAGCGTAGGGGGACTAGCGGGAGTGGAGACCCAGTACTTC
.,TRBJ1-1,.,TRBV7-9,CASSWLGVVTEAFF,TGTGCCAGCAGCTGGTTGGGGGTAGTCACTGAAGCTTTCTTT
.,TRBJ1-5,.,TRBV10-1,CARLVQGIGSNQPQHF,TGCGCCAGACTAGTTCAGGGGATAGGAAGCAATCAGCCCCAGCATTTT